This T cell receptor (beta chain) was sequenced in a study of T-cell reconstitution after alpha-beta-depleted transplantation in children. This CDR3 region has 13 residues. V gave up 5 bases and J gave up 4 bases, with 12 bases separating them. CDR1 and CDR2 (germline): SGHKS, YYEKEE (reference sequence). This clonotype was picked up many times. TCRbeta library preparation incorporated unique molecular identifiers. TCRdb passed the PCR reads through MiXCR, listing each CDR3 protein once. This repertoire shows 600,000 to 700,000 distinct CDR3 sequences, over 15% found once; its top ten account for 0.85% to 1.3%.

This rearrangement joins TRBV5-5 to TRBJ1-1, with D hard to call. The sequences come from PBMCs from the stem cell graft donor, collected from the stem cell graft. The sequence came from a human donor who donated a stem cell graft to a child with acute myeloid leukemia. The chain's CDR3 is CASSLGMATEAFF. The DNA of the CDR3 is TGTGCCAGCAGTTTAGGGATGGCCACTGAAGCTTTCTTT.